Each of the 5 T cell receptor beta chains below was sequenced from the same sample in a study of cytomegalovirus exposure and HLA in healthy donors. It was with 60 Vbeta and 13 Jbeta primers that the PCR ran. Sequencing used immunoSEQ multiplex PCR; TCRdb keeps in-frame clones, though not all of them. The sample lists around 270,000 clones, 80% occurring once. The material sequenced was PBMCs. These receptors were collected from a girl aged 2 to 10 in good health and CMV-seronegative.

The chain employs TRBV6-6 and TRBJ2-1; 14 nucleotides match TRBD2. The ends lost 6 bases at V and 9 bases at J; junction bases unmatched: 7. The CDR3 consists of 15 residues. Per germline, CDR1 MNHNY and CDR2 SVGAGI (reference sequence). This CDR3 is CASSRGLAGGSEQFF. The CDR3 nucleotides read TGTGCCAGCAGCAGAGGACTAGCGGGAGGATCTGAGCAGTTCTTC.

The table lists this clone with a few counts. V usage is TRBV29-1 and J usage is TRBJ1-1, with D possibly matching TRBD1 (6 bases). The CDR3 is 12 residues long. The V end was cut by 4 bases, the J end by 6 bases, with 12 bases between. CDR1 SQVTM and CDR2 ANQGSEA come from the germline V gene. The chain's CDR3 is CSVVTGGPEAFF. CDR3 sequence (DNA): TGCAGCGTTGTCACGGGGGGGCCTGAAGCTTTCTTT.

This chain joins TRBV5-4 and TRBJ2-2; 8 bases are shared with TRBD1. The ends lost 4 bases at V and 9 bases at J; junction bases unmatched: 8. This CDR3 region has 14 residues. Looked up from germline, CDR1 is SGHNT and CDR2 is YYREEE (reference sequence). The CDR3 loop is CASSQGQVGRELFF. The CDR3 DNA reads TGTGCCAGCAGCCAGGGACAGGTTGGAAGGGAGCTGTTTTTT.

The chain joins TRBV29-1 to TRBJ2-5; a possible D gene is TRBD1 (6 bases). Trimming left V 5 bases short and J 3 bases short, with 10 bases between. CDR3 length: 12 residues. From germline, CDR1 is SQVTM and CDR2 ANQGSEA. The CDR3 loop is CSVTGSEETQYF. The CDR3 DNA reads TGCAGCGTTACAGGGTCCGAAGAGACCCAGTACTTC.

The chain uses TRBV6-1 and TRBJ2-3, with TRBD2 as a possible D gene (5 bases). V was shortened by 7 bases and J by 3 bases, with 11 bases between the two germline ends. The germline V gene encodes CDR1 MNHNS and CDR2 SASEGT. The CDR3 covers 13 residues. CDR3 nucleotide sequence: TGTGCCAGCATCCCGACGGGAACAGATACGCAGTATTTT. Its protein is CASIPTGTDTQYF.